This T cell receptor beta chain is from a study of cytomegalovirus exposure and HLA in healthy donors. Sequenced by immunoSEQ multiplex PCR; TCRdb stores in-frame clones only, minus some. The sample contains 200,000 or so clones, approximately 80% of which appear only once. V shed 3 bases and J shed 8 bases, with 13 bases lying between them. Germline V gene data show CDR1 as GTSNPN and CDR2 as SVGIG (reference sequence). The CDR3 runs to 12 residues. The receptor was derived from a woman aged 25 to 45 in good health and CMV-seropositive. The specimen was PBMCs. The chain recombines TRBV30 with TRBJ1-2; a possible D gene is TRBD1 (5 bases). CDR3 loop: CAWRNTGRGYTF. In DNA form, the CDR3 reads TGTGCCTGGAGGAACACAGGACGCGGCTACACCTTC.